These 23 T cell receptor beta chains share one sample of origin, sequenced in a study of regulatory T cells in long-lasting Graves disease. Described time point: persistent/refractory GD, antithyroid drugs over 5 years with positive TRAb. After RNA was extracted from PBMCs, the TCR library was made from it. With iRepertoire HTBI primers and Arm-PCR of CDR3 regions, TCR beta libraries were built. TCRdb called the multiplex PCR reads again in MiXCR, with one record for every CDR3 protein. This table has roughly 400,000 distinct CDR3 sequences, roughly 21% appearing once. The sequences come from peripheral blood mononuclear cells (PBMCs), collected when the disease was refractory, from a patient treated with antithyroid drugs. The receptors originated from a female donor with Graves disease.

The rearrangement joins TRBV10-2 to TRBJ1-2, with D unclear. Germline V gene data show CDR1 as WSHSY and CDR2 as SAAADI. V lost 3 bases to trimming and J lost 2 bases, with 7 bases between them. CDR3 size: 13 residues. The CDR3 nucleotides are TGCGCCAGCAGTGACGCGGTAAACTATGGCTACACCTTC. This encodes CASSDAVNYGYTF.

This clonotype was seen repeatedly, ten times or more. V is TRBV20-1 and J is TRBJ2-2; D is tentatively TRBD1 or TRBD2 (5 bases each). The CDR3 is 11 amino acids. The V end was cut by 3 bases, the J end by 6 bases, with 5 bases between. Germline assignment: CDR1 DFQATT and CDR2 SNEGSKA (reference sequence). CDR3 residues: CSARGPGELFF. The DNA for the CDR3 is TGCAGTGCTAGGGGACCCGGGGAGCTGTTTTTT.

J is TRBJ2-6 and V is TRBV2, with TRBD1 as a possible D gene (6 bases). The CDR3 contains 17 residues. Trimming pared 6 bases from V and 0 bases from J, leaving 15 bases between. Per the germline V gene, CDR1 is SNHLY and CDR2 is FYNNEI. The CDR3 DNA follows: TGTGCCAGCAGACGGGACACCCCGAGCTCTGGGGCCAACGTCCTGACTTTC. Translation: CASRRDTPSSGANVLTF.

This clonotype turned up a few times. Written as DNA, the CDR3 is TGTGCCAGCAGTTTGGCTAGGGAGGCCTATGGCTACACCTTC. Protein product: CASSLAREAYGYTF. This chain links TRBV27 with TRBJ1-2; D gene uncertain. The ends were cut back, 3 bases at V and 4 bases at J, with 12 bases in the middle. The CDR3 has 14 residues. Germline CDR1 is MNHEY and CDR2 is SMNVEV (reference sequence).

CDR3 protein: CSARPSSLSPLHF. DNA of the CDR3: TGCAGTGCTAGACCATCCTCTCTTTCACCCCTCCACTTT. The chain links TRBV20-1 to TRBJ1-6; D unclear. Germline CDR1 and CDR2: DFQATT and SNEGSKA (reference sequence). Trimming left V 2 bases short and J 9 bases short, with 11 bases between. The CDR3 has 13 amino acids.

Many counts were recorded for this clonotype. The chain couples TRBV15 to TRBJ1-2; a weak D match, TRBD1 (5 bases). In germline, CDR1 is LNHNV, CDR2 YYDKDF (reference sequence). V dropped 4 bases and J dropped 2 bases, with 11 bases sitting between them. The CDR3 loop spans 14 amino acids. As DNA, the CDR3 is TGTGCCACCAGCATTGGGCAGGGAAACTATGGCTACACCTTC. Encoded protein: CATSIGQGNYGYTF.

The V and J genes are TRBV7-8 and TRBJ2-2, with 10 bases aligning to TRBD1. Germline V lookup: CDR1 SGHVS, CDR2 FQNEAQ. V lost 10 bases and J lost 4; bases outside the gene matches: 6. This CDR3 comprises 14 residues. The CDR3 nucleotides are TGTGCCATGGCCCGGACAGGGGGCACCGGGGAGCTGTTTTTT. It encodes CAMARTGGTGELFF. Together with reference TRBV7-8 and TRBJ2-2, the CDR3 gives the full variable domain: GAGVSQSPRYKVAKRGQDVALRCDPISGHVSLFWYQQALGQGPEFLTYFQNEAQLDKSGLPSDRFFAERPEGSVSTLKIQRTQQEDSAVYLCAMARTGGTGELFFGEGSRLTVL.

This clonotype was counted many times. This chain joins TRBV6-5 and TRBJ1-1; 11 bases line up with TRBD1. Trimming took 2 bases from V and 6 from J; bases not matched to a gene: 2. Germline CDR1 is MNHEY and CDR2 is SVGAGI. The CDR3 length is 14 residues. The CDR3 here is CASSYGQGAPEAFF. The CDR3 DNA is TGTGCCAGCAGTTACGGACAGGGGGCCCCTGAAGCTTTCTTT.

This clonotype was counted at least ten times. The rearrangement uses TRBV12-3 or TRBV12-4 and TRBJ1-5; 9 positions agree with TRBD1. With V trimmed by 6 bases and J by 6 bases, 3 bases remained unmatched. CDR3 length: 13 residues. The DNA of the CDR3 is TGTGCCAGCAGAACAGGGGGCTCTCAGCCCCAGCATTTT. Amino acid sequence: CASRTGGSQPQHF.

This clonotype was seen a few times. The chain employs TRBV30 and TRBJ1-5, with a possible D match to TRBD1 (5 bases). Trimming shortened V by 2 bases and J by 10 bases, and 18 bases separated the two germline ends. The CDR3 loop spans 14 amino acids. CDR1 and CDR2 from the germline V gene are GTSNPN and SVGIG (reference sequence). The CDR3 spells CAWSKDSTEIPQHF. In DNA form, the CDR3 reads TGTGCCTGGAGTAAAGACAGCACAGAGATACCCCAGCATTTT.

The J gene is TRBJ2-7, the V gene TRBV7-3, with no clear D. Per germline, CDR1 SGHTA and CDR2 FQGTGA. The CDR3 has 14 residues. Trimming shortened V by 7 bases and J by 0 bases, and 13 bases separated the two germline ends. CDR3: CASTRGRDSYEQYF. CDR3 nucleotides: TGTGCCAGCACCCGTGGGCGTGACTCCTACGAGCAGTACTTC. Complete variable domain (other parts from reference TRBV7-3 and TRBJ2-7): GAGVSQTPSNKVTEKGKYVELRCDPISGHTALYWYRQSLGQGPEFLIYFQGTGAADDSGLPNDRFFAVRPEGSVSTLKIQRTERGDSAVYLCASTRGRDSYEQYFGPGTRLTVT.

This clonotype was counted at least ten times. This rearrangement joins TRBV6-2 or TRBV6-3 to TRBJ1-2; maybe TRBD1 (5 bases). CDR1 is MNHEY, CDR2 SVGEGT, per germline. V was shortened by 2 bases and J by 4 bases, with 11 bases between the two germline ends. The CDR3 has 14 amino acids. The CDR3 sequence is CASSYTDIFYGYTF. The CDR3 region has the DNA TGTGCCAGCAGTTACACGGACATTTTCTATGGCTACACCTTC.

There are a few counts of this clonotype. The chain recombines TRBV7-8 with TRBJ2-7; D is unclear. CDR3 size: 14 residues. CDR1 SGHVS and CDR2 FQNEAQ come from the germline V gene. The ends were cut back, 5 bases at V and 1 base at J, with 12 bases in the middle. This CDR3 is CASSARARSYEQYF. The CDR3 DNA sequence: TGTGCCAGCAGCGCCCGCGCCAGGTCCTACGAGCAGTACTTC.

This clonotype was found many times. The CDR3 spells CASSFTGYGYTF. DNA of the CDR3: TGTGCCAGCAGCTTCACGGGCTATGGCTACACCTTC. J is TRBJ1-2 and V is TRBV7-2, with no clear D. CDR3 length equals 12 residues. V shed 3 bases and J shed 4 bases, with 6 bases lying between them. Germline loops: CDR1 SGHTA, CDR2 FQGNSA.

Here the CDR3 reads CASSPLGPGQAIQPQHF. The CDR3 nucleotides are TGTGCCAGCAGTCCACTAGGACCGGGACAGGCCATTCAGCCCCAGCATTTT. The rearrangement joins TRBV6-1 to TRBJ1-5; 8 positions match TRBD1. CDR1 is MNHNS, CDR2 SASEGT, per germline. Trimming removed 5 bases from V and 6 bases from J; junction bases left unmatched: 15. The CDR3 is 17 residues long.

This clonotype appeared many times. The J gene is TRBJ1-2, the V gene TRBV2, with D maybe TRBD1 (5 bases). Trimming took 4 bases from V and 8 from J, leaving 17 bases between them. The CDR3 extends over 14 amino acids. Germline CDR1 reads SNHLY; CDR2 reads FYNNEI. Written as DNA, the CDR3 is TGTGCCAGCAGTGTTACCGGGACCAGCGGCGGCTACACCTTC. Translating gives CASSVTGTSGGYTF.

The rearrangement links TRBV6-5 to TRBJ1-4; weak D call: TRBD1 (6 bases). CDR1 is MNHEY, CDR2 SVGAGI, per germline. V was trimmed by 2 bases and J by 5 bases, leaving 12 bases between them. The CDR3 is 15 amino acids. The CDR3 loop reads CASSYGGGRNEKLFF. CDR3 in DNA: TGTGCCAGCAGTTACGGGGGCGGAAGAAATGAAAAACTGTTTTTT.

This clonotype was recorded at least ten times. The rearrangement links TRBV12-3 or TRBV12-4 to TRBJ1-5, with D possibly matching TRBD1 (6 bases). Trimming left V 6 bases short and J 6 bases short, with 9 bases between. The CDR3 consists of 12 residues. The DNA of the CDR3 is TGTGCCAGCAGCCAAGGGGGTCAGCCCCAGCATTTT. It yields the protein CASSQGGQPQHF.

This clonotype was picked up many times. The V and J genes are TRBV28 and TRBJ1-2; a possible D gene is TRBD1 (5 bases). V gave up 8 bases and J gave up 1 base, with 17 bases separating them. Germline values: CDR1 MDHEN, CDR2 SYDVKM. The CDR3 covers 15 residues. The CDR3 here is CASGTQGSFNYGYTF. Written as DNA, the CDR3 is TGTGCCAGCGGAACTCAGGGTTCCTTTAACTATGGCTACACCTTC.

V gene TRBV20-1 combines with J gene TRBJ2-5; D may be TRBD2 (6 bases). Between the trimmed V and J ends, which lost 6 bases and 0 bases, there was a span of 14 bases. This CDR3 has 14 residues. Looked up from germline, CDR1 is DFQATT and CDR2 is SNEGSKA (reference sequence). This CDR3 reads CSADPSEYQETQYF. CDR3 bases: TGCAGTGCAGACCCTAGCGAGTACCAAGAGACCCAGTACTTC.

This chain uses TRBV10-3 with TRBJ2-3; D gene unclear. Looked up from germline, CDR1 is ENHRY and CDR2 is SYGVKD. CDR3 size: 11 residues. Between the trimmed V and J ends, which lost 7 bases and 4 bases, there was a span of 6 bases. In DNA form, the CDR3 reads TGTGCCATCATGAGGTCAGATACGCAGTATTTT. Protein sequence: CAIMRSDTQYF.

The rearrangement uses TRBV5-1 and TRBJ2-5; D unresolved. The germline gives CDR1 SGHRS, CDR2 YFSETQ. The CDR3 is 16 amino acids. V was shortened by 0 bases and J by 2 bases, with 14 bases between the two germline ends. The CDR3 spells CASSLEGSARQETQYF. The CDR3 nucleotides read TGCGCCAGCAGCTTGGAAGGGTCGGCGAGGCAAGAGACCCAGTACTTC.

This clonotype showed up many times. The V call is TRBV28, the J call TRBJ2-2, with D unresolved. The CDR3 is 15 amino acids. Germline V lookup: CDR1 MDHEN, CDR2 SYDVKM. Trimming took 3 bases from V and 1 from J, leaving 9 bases between them. The CDR3 sequence is CASSFSEVNTGELFF. Written as DNA, the CDR3 is TGTGCCAGCAGTTTCTCTGAGGTGAACACCGGGGAGCTGTTTTTT.